Listed below are T cell receptor beta chains from one sample, sequenced in a study of T cell repertoires in cytomegalovirus infection. TCRdb recomputed calls from the reads with MiXCR, one row per CDR3 protein. The repertoire includes roughly 720,000 distinct CDR3 sequences, 35% to 40% of them detected once, and under 3.5% sits in the top ten. Sequencing used PBMCs. The receptors were sampled from a human donor in good health (CMV status not recorded). Some clones in this sample may be carry-over from other donors' samples. Each CDR3 is given with its conserved first and last residue. Each record gives: D gene, J gene, clone size, V gene, CDR3 protein, CDR3 DNA. The D gene is left open where the match is weak. Only some rows state a clone size, as once, few, many or a class for expanded clones.

d_gene: TRBD2; j_gene: TRBJ2-7; abundance: few; v_gene: TRBV28; CDR3aa: CASSLSAGVSIQRPYEQYF; CDR3nt: TGTGCCAGCAGTTTATCAGCGGGAGTTTCTATTCAGAGGCCCTACGAGCAGTACTTC
d_gene: -; j_gene: TRBJ1-4; abundance: -; v_gene: TRBV5-1; CDR3aa: CASSLVGRDEKLFF; CDR3nt: TGCGCCAGCAGCTTGGTCGGGCGGGATGAAAAACTGTTTTTT
d_gene: -; j_gene: TRBJ2-1; abundance: -; v_gene: TRBV3-1; CDR3aa: CASSQDPTTLNEQFF; CDR3nt: TGTGCCAGCAGCCAAGATCCTACTACCCTAAATGAGCAGTTCTTC
d_gene: -; j_gene: TRBJ1-5; abundance: -; v_gene: TRBV28; CDR3aa: CASSDRPGQPQHF; CDR3nt: TGTGCCAGCAGCGACAGGCCAGGGCAGCCCCAGCATTTT
d_gene: -; j_gene: TRBJ2-2; abundance: -; v_gene: TRBV6-6; CDR3aa: CASTGTRNTGELFF; CDR3nt: TGTGCCAGCACCGGGACACGGAACACCGGGGAGCTGTTTTTT
d_gene: -; j_gene: TRBJ1-1; abundance: -; v_gene: TRBV20-1; CDR3aa: CSARDLFKDPQEAFF; CDR3nt: TGCAGTGCTAGAGATTTATTCAAGGACCCCCAGGAGGCTTTCTTT
d_gene: TRBD1; j_gene: TRBJ2-3; abundance: few; v_gene: TRBV12-3/TRBV12-4; CDR3aa: CASNRQGFGDTQYF; CDR3nt: TGTGCCAGCAACAGACAGGGTTTTGGAGATACGCAGTATTTT
d_gene: -; j_gene: TRBJ1-1; abundance: -; v_gene: TRBV10-3; CDR3aa: CAISGVSSGRTEAFF; CDR3nt: TGTGCCATCAGCGGGGTTTCTTCAGGACGCACTGAAGCTTTCTTT
d_gene: -; j_gene: TRBJ2-3; abundance: -; v_gene: TRBV4-1; CDR3aa: CASSQDWISTDTQYF; CDR3nt: TGCGCCAGCAGCCAAGACTGGATTAGCACAGATACGCAGTATTTT
d_gene: -; j_gene: TRBJ2-2; abundance: few; v_gene: TRBV7-2; CDR3aa: CASSQNRGGTTGELFF; CDR3nt: TGTGCCAGCAGCCAAAACAGGGGAGGAACAACCGGGGAGCTGTTTTTT
d_gene: -; j_gene: TRBJ2-1; abundance: many; v_gene: TRBV7-8; CDR3aa: CASSLVVRGWHNEQFF; CDR3nt: TGTGCCAGCAGCTTAGTAGTAAGGGGGTGGCACAATGAGCAGTTCTTC
d_gene: TRBD1; j_gene: TRBJ1-2; abundance: -; v_gene: TRBV4-1; CDR3aa: CASSPQGAGGYTF; CDR3nt: TGCGCCAGCAGCCCCCAGGGGGCAGGTGGCTACACCTTC
d_gene: -; j_gene: TRBJ1-1; abundance: -; v_gene: TRBV7-3; CDR3aa: CASSPEGFTEAFF; CDR3nt: TGTGCCAGCAGCCCAGAAGGTTTCACTGAAGCTTTCTTT
d_gene: -; j_gene: TRBJ2-3; abundance: -; v_gene: TRBV5-1; CDR3aa: CASSKDSRTDTQAF; CDR3nt: TGCGCCAGCAGCAAGGACAGCCGCACAGATACGCAGGCTTTT
d_gene: -; j_gene: TRBJ2-6; abundance: many; v_gene: TRBV7-2; CDR3aa: CASSLQAKGANVLTF; CDR3nt: TGTGCCAGCAGCTTACAGGCGAAGGGGGCCAACGTCCTGACTTTC
d_gene: TRBD1; j_gene: TRBJ1-5; abundance: -; v_gene: TRBV28; CDR3aa: CASSRTGTGGRQPQHF; CDR3nt: TGTGCCAGCAGCCGAACCGGGACAGGGGGGAGGCAGCCCCAGCATTTT
d_gene: TRBD1; j_gene: TRBJ1-2; abundance: few; v_gene: TRBV27; CDR3aa: CASTRWLPGQANYGYTF; CDR3nt: TGTGCCAGCACCCGATGGCTTCCGGGACAGGCAAACTATGGCTACACCTTC
d_gene: -; j_gene: TRBJ2-6; abundance: few; v_gene: TRBV7-9; CDR3aa: CASSLSSGAASGANVLTF; CDR3nt: TGTGCCAGCAGCTTAAGTTCAGGGGCCGCATCTGGGGCCAACGTCCTGACTTTC
d_gene: TRBD1; j_gene: TRBJ2-7; abundance: -; v_gene: TRBV4-1; CDR3aa: CASSQDLRSFSAQGYEQYF; CDR3nt: TGCGCCAGCAGCCAAGATCTCCGCAGTTTTAGTGCACAGGGGTACGAGCAGTACTTC
d_gene: -; j_gene: TRBJ1-4; abundance: few; v_gene: TRBV15; CDR3aa: CATSRAGAGHEKLFF; CDR3nt: TGTGCCACCAGCAGAGCCGGGGCCGGCCATGAAAAACTGTTTTTT
d_gene: -; j_gene: TRBJ2-4; abundance: few; v_gene: TRBV4-1; CDR3aa: CASSQDRGGTDLAKNIQYF; CDR3nt: TGCGCCAGCAGCCAAGATCGGGGCGGAACAGACCTAGCCAAAAACATTCAGTACTTC
d_gene: TRBD1; j_gene: TRBJ1-4; abundance: few; v_gene: TRBV11-2; CDR3aa: CASSPGQGLEKLFF; CDR3nt: TGTGCCAGCAGCCCAGGACAGGGGTTGGAAAAACTGTTTTTT
d_gene: -; j_gene: TRBJ2-2; abundance: -; v_gene: TRBV4-1; CDR3aa: CASSLLASGTGELFF; CDR3nt: TGCGCCAGCAGCCTGTTAGCGTCGGGCACCGGGGAGCTGTTTTTT
d_gene: TRBD2; j_gene: TRBJ2-1; abundance: -; v_gene: TRBV28; CDR3aa: CASSFEREDYNEQFF; CDR3nt: TGTGCCAGCAGTTTTGAGCGGGAGGACTACAATGAGCAGTTCTTC
d_gene: -; j_gene: TRBJ2-1; abundance: -; v_gene: TRBV7-6; CDR3aa: CASSLEWRGTPYNEQFF; CDR3nt: TGTGCCAGCAGCTTAGAATGGCGCGGGACCCCCTACAATGAGCAGTTCTTC
d_gene: -; j_gene: TRBJ2-3; abundance: many; v_gene: TRBV19; CDR3aa: CASAPPGEADTQYF; CDR3nt: TGTGCCAGCGCCCCTCCGGGAGAGGCAGATACGCAGTATTTT
d_gene: -; j_gene: TRBJ2-7; abundance: -; v_gene: TRBV2; CDR3aa: CASSMESYEQYF; CDR3nt: TGTGCCAGCAGCATGGAATCCTACGAGCAGTACTTC
d_gene: -; j_gene: TRBJ2-7; abundance: -; v_gene: TRBV7-9; CDR3aa: CASSLRDVGGHSYEQYF; CDR3nt: TGTGCCAGCAGCCTTCGTGACGTCGGGGGCCACTCCTACGAGCAGTACTTC
d_gene: -; j_gene: TRBJ1-2; abundance: -; v_gene: TRBV28; CDR3aa: CASSTPGRQETGYTF; CDR3nt: TGTGCCAGCAGTACTCCCGGGAGGCAGGAGACAGGCTACACCTTC
d_gene: TRBD2; j_gene: TRBJ2-7; abundance: few; v_gene: TRBV7-8; CDR3aa: CASSQPAGGEYEQYF; CDR3nt: TGTGCCAGCAGCCAACCAGCGGGAGGCGAATACGAGCAGTACTTC
d_gene: -; j_gene: TRBJ2-5; abundance: -; v_gene: TRBV20-1; CDR3aa: CSARQLGETQYF; CDR3nt: TGCAGTGCTAGACAATTGGGGGAGACCCAGTACTTC
d_gene: TRBD2; j_gene: TRBJ2-3; abundance: -; v_gene: TRBV20-1; CDR3aa: CSAAGGSDTQYF; CDR3nt: TGCAGTGCTGCGGGAGGTTCTGATACGCAGTATTTT
d_gene: -; j_gene: TRBJ2-3; abundance: many; v_gene: TRBV7-2; CDR3aa: CASASTADTQYF; CDR3nt: TGTGCCAGCGCTAGTACCGCAGATACGCAGTATTTT
d_gene: TRBD1; j_gene: TRBJ2-7; abundance: few; v_gene: TRBV27; CDR3aa: CASILRTGSTYEQYF; CDR3nt: TGTGCCAGCATCTTACGGACAGGGAGCACCTACGAGCAGTACTTC
d_gene: TRBD1; j_gene: TRBJ1-1; abundance: once; v_gene: TRBV28; CDR3aa: CVSSLLTGGNTEAFF; CDR3nt: TGTGTCAGCAGTTTATTGACAGGGGGGAACACTGAAGCTTTCTTT
d_gene: -; j_gene: TRBJ1-6; abundance: many; v_gene: TRBV7-2; CDR3aa: CASSLGQGSASASPLHF; CDR3nt: TGTGCCAGCAGCTTGGGGCAGGGGTCTGCGTCAGCGTCACCCCTCCACTTT
d_gene: -; j_gene: TRBJ2-3; abundance: -; v_gene: TRBV7-6; CDR3aa: CASGDNIDTQYF; CDR3nt: TGTGCCAGCGGGGACAACATAGATACGCAGTATTTT
d_gene: -; j_gene: TRBJ2-1; abundance: few; v_gene: TRBV19; CDR3aa: CASSPVDNEQFF; CDR3nt: TGTGCCAGTAGTCCGGTGGACAATGAGCAGTTCTTC
d_gene: TRBD2; j_gene: TRBJ2-7; abundance: -; v_gene: TRBV28; CDR3aa: CAISPGGSSYEQYF; CDR3nt: TGTGCCATCTCCCCGGGGGGGAGCTCCTACGAGCAGTACTTC
d_gene: -; j_gene: TRBJ2-5; abundance: few; v_gene: TRBV6-5; CDR3aa: CASSTTPYQETQYF; CDR3nt: TGTGCCAGCAGTACGACACCGTACCAAGAGACCCAGTACTTC
d_gene: -; j_gene: TRBJ1-5; abundance: many; v_gene: TRBV7-8; CDR3aa: CASTPDRGWNNQPQHF; CDR3nt: TGTGCCAGCACCCCGGACCGGGGGTGGAACAATCAGCCCCAGCATTTT
d_gene: TRBD1; j_gene: TRBJ1-2; abundance: -; v_gene: TRBV29-1; CDR3aa: CSVEPGQGTGYTF; CDR3nt: TGCAGCGTCGAACCGGGACAGGGAACTGGCTACACCTTC
d_gene: -; j_gene: TRBJ2-6; abundance: -; v_gene: TRBV4-1; CDR3aa: CASSQHNADSGANVLTF; CDR3nt: TGCGCCAGCAGCCAACACAACGCCGATTCTGGGGCCAACGTCCTGACTTTC